The 30 T cell receptor beta chains given below trace back to one sample, sequenced in a study of T cells in localized non-small cell lung cancer. Produced via immunoSEQ multiplex PCR; TCRdb's table is partial and in-frame only. The sample records around 64,000 clones, 90% to 95% being singletons. The sample consisted of peripheral blood, taken before any cancer treatment. Receptors were obtained from a man between 40 and 75 years old with stage I lung adenocarcinoma.

The table lists this clone with a count of one. The V and J genes are TRBV19 and TRBJ1-5; D gene uncertain. The germline gives CDR1 LNHDA, CDR2 SQIVND (reference sequence). V lost 6 bases and J 0 bases, leaving 18 bases between the germline ends. The CDR3 is made up of 17 amino acids. The chain's CDR3 is CASRRGWRAGSNQPQHF. The CDR3, as DNA: TGTGCCAGTAGACGAGGGTGGAGGGCGGGTAGCAATCAGCCCCAGCATTTT.

In this sample, this clone turned up once. The CDR3 DNA is TGTGCCAGCTCACGGGGGCTCCCAGCCTACAATGAGCAGTTCTTC. It codes for CASSRGLPAYNEQFF. This chain connects TRBV18 to TRBJ2-1; D possibly corresponds to TRBD1 (6 bases). Trimming took off 4 bases at V and 2 bases at J, with 12 bases between the two ends. CDR1 and CDR2 from the germline V gene are KGHSH and LQKENI. CDR3 length equals 15 residues.

The CDR3 DNA reads as TGTGCCAGTAGTCTACAGGGGGCAGGAGGGGCCAACGTCCTGACTTTC. As protein: CASSLQGAGGANVLTF. The V call is TRBV19, the J call TRBJ2-6; 9 nucleotides match TRBD1. Germline CDR1 LNHDA, CDR2 SQIVND (reference sequence). The ends lost 5 bases at V and 4 bases at J; junction bases unmatched: 6. This CDR3 has 16 amino acids.

V gene TRBV5-5 combines with J gene TRBJ2-1; 10 bases align to TRBD1. V trimming: 4 bases; J trimming: 1 base; junction bases outside the gene matches: 8. This CDR3 contains 17 residues. CDR1 is SGHKS, CDR2 YYEKEE, per germline (reference sequence). The CDR3 reads CASSRKPGQGSYNEQFF. In DNA, the CDR3 is TGTGCCAGCAGCCGAAAACCGGGACAGGGGTCCTACAATGAGCAGTTCTTC.

CDR3 nucleotide sequence: TGTGCCAGCAGTGACGGGACAGGGTGGAATGAGCAGTTCTTC. Amino acids: CASSDGTGWNEQFF. This chain connects TRBV27 to TRBJ2-1, with 9 bases matching TRBD1. CDR1 is MNHEY and CDR2 is SMNVEV in the germline V gene (reference sequence). V shed 5 bases and J 7 bases; nucleotides not matched to a gene: 6. This CDR3 contains 14 residues.

J is TRBJ2-1 and V is TRBV7-9; tentatively, D is TRBD1 (5 bases). From germline, CDR1 is SEHNR and CDR2 FQNEAQ (reference sequence). Trimming took off 1 base at V and 8 bases at J, with 9 bases between the two ends. The CDR3 spans 13 residues. The CDR3 nucleotides read TGTGCCAGCAGCTTAGAAAGGGGCGATGAGCAGTTCTTC. This codes for CASSLERGDEQFF. Filled out from reference TRBV7-9 and TRBJ2-1, the complete variable domain reads DTGVSQNPRHKITKRGQNVTFRCDPISEHNRLYWYRQTLGQGPEFLTYFQNEAQLEKSRLLSDRFSAERPKGSFSTLEIQRTEQGDSAMYLCASSLERGDEQFFGPGTRLTVL.

This chain links TRBV7-9 with TRBJ2-1; 9 positions agree with TRBD1. V lost 2 bases and J lost 6; bases outside the gene matches: 2. The CDR3 is 14 residues long. CDR1 is SEHNR, CDR2 FQNEAQ, per germline (reference sequence). CDR3 sequence: CASSLPGQGNEQFF. In DNA form, the CDR3 reads TGTGCCAGCAGCTTACCGGGACAGGGCAATGAGCAGTTCTTC.

The genes are TRBV11-2 and TRBJ2-7; 7 bases agree with TRBD2. CDR3 length: 15 amino acids. Germline assignment: CDR1 SGHAT and CDR2 FQNNGV. With 5 bases clipped from V and 1 base from J, the junction kept 8 bases outside the gene matches. The CDR3 is CASSNRDYPSYEQYF. The CDR3 bases are TGTGCCAGCAGCAACCGGGACTACCCATCCTACGAGCAGTACTTC.

By proportion, this clone is medium-sized. V is TRBV4-3 and J is TRBJ2-2; 13 positions match TRBD2. V was pared by 8 bases and J by 2 bases, with 8 bases of the junction left unmatched. The CDR3 covers 17 residues. Germline CDR1 LGHNA, CDR2 YSLEER. The CDR3 loop reads CASGGTSGVGNTGELFF. CDR3 sequence (DNA): TGCGCCAGCGGGGGGACTAGCGGGGTTGGTAACACCGGGGAGCTGTTTTTT.

This chain joins TRBV5-6 and TRBJ2-1, with 7 positions matching TRBD2. Germline V lookup: CDR1 SGHDT, CDR2 YYEEEE. Germline trimming cut 6 bases from V and 8 bases from J; bases unmatched to any gene: 17. The CDR3 spans 16 residues. For the CDR3, the DNA is TGTGCCAGCAACTGGGGTCCGGGAGGCCGCGTGGATGAGCAGTTCTTC. As protein: CASNWGPGGRVDEQFF.

V gene TRBV30 combines with J gene TRBJ1-3; D unresolved. Trimming removed 2 bases at V and 0 bases at J, with 8 bases between. CDR1 and CDR2 from the germline V gene are GTSNPN and SVGIG (reference sequence). The CDR3 has 14 amino acids. The CDR3 nucleotides read TGTGCCTGGAGTCTGGGGTACTCTGGAAACACCATATATTTT. This sequence encodes CAWSLGYSGNTIYF.

The genes are TRBV9 and TRBJ2-7; 7 bases align to TRBD1. V shed 6 bases, J shed 6 bases, and the junction held 15 bases outside the gene matches. This CDR3 is 15 amino acids long. Germline CDR1 SGDLS, CDR2 YYNGEE. The CDR3 DNA sequence: TGTGCCAGCACTATGTCCGGGACAGATTCTTCCGAGCAGTACTTC. It yields the protein CASTMSGTDSSEQYF.

The genes are TRBV4-2 and TRBJ2-3, with TRBD2 matching 8 bases. CDR3 size: 15 residues. The germline CDR1 and CDR2 sequences are LGHNA and YNFKEQ. Unmatched junction bases numbered 1, after V lost 0 bases and J lost 2 bases. The CDR3: CASSQETSATDTQYF. The CDR3 region has the DNA TGTGCCAGCAGCCAAGAGACTAGCGCCACAGATACGCAGTATTTT.

The chain employs TRBV7-9 and TRBJ1-2; the match to TRBD1 covers 10 bases. The CDR3 is 13 residues long. Trimming took 1 base from V and 7 from J; bases not matched to a gene: 0. Germline values: CDR1 SEHNR, CDR2 FQNEAQ (reference sequence). In nucleotides, the CDR3 is TGTGCCAGCAGCTTAGGGGACAGGGGTGGCTACACCTTC. This encodes CASSLGDRGGYTF.

The V gene is TRBV18, the J gene TRBJ2-7, with TRBD1 as a possible D gene (5 bases). CDR3 length: 14 residues. Germline CDR1 and CDR2: KGHSH and LQKENI. Trimming removed 0 bases from V and 5 bases from J, with 11 bases in between. DNA of the CDR3: TGTGCCAGCTCACCACCGGCCAGGGTACACGAGCAGTACTTC. Translating gives CASSPPARVHEQYF.

The chain carries TRBV27 and TRBJ2-2; D gene unclear. Germline loops: CDR1 MNHEY, CDR2 SMNVEV (reference sequence). CDR3 length equals 15 residues. Between the trimmed V and J ends, which lost 4 bases and 0 bases, there was a span of 9 bases. CDR3 sequence: CASSSDFANTGELFF. In DNA, the CDR3 is TGTGCCAGCAGTTCCGACTTCGCGAACACCGGGGAGCTGTTTTTT.

The genes are TRBV7-9 and TRBJ2-2, with 13 bases aligning to TRBD2. Germline lookup yields CDR1 SEHNR and CDR2 FQNEAQ (reference sequence). The CDR3 is 16 amino acids. After removal of 6 bases from V and 6 bases from J, the junction contained 7 bases not matched to a gene. As DNA, the CDR3 is TGTGCCAGCAGTTTCTCGGGACTAGCGGGATCCGGGGAGCTGTTTTTT. As protein: CASSFSGLAGSGELFF.

The V call is TRBV29-1, the J call TRBJ2-7; 8 bases fit TRBD1. The CDR3 consists of 15 residues. The V gene end was trimmed by 7 bases and the J gene end by 2 bases; junction bases not matched to a gene: 13. Germline-derived CDR1 and CDR2 are SQVTM and ANQGSEA. CDR3 nucleotides: TGCAGCGCCTCTCCCGGGACAGGCGGCACCTACGAGCAGTACTTC. Its translation: CSASPGTGGTYEQYF.

The chain has TRBV5-6 and TRBJ2-3; tentative D call: TRBD1 (6 bases). The CDR3 spans 16 residues. V lost 1 base, J lost 1 base, and 13 bases lay in between. Germline V gene sequence: CDR1 SGHDT, CDR2 YYEEEE. The CDR3 region has the DNA TGTGCCAGCAGCTTGATCGTTGGGGGCGGCACAGATACGCAGTATTTT. Translation: CASSLIVGGGTDTQYF.

This clone was seen a single time. This chain links TRBV11-3 with TRBJ2-5; no firm D call. The CDR3 is 14 amino acids. With 5 bases removed from V and 0 bases from J, the gap between germline ends came to 10 bases. Per the germline V gene, CDR1 is SGHNT and CDR2 is YENEEA. CDR3: CASSPGLHQETQYF. For the CDR3, the DNA is TGTGCCAGCAGCCCCGGGCTGCACCAAGAGACCCAGTACTTC.

The rearrangement links TRBV5-1 to TRBJ2-3, with a possible D match to TRBD1 (5 bases). Germline V CDR1 and CDR2: SGHRS, YFSETQ. The CDR3 totals 14 residues. Trimming pared 4 bases from V and 0 bases from J, leaving 9 bases between. CDR3 DNA: TGCGCCAGCAGCGAAAGGGGTAGCACAGATACGCAGTATTTT. It is translated as CASSERGSTDTQYF.

The rearrangement links TRBV6-1 to TRBJ2-7; no clear D gene. The CDR3 totals 15 residues. V was pared by 4 bases and J by 3 bases, with 16 bases between. The germline CDR1 and CDR2 sequences are MNHNS and SASEGT. The CDR3 DNA reads as TGTGCCAGCAGTGCCCTAAAGGGCTCAAGCTACGAGCAGTACTTC. Amino acids: CASSALKGSSYEQYF.

V is TRBV25-1 and J is TRBJ2-1, with 10 bases aligning to TRBD1. The CDR3 has 16 amino acids. The V and J ends lost 2 bases and 2 bases, in that order; junction bases with no gene match: 3. The germline CDR1 and CDR2 sequences are MGHDK and SYGVNS. The CDR3 DNA is TGTGCCAGCAGTGAACCTGGACAGGGGGCCTACAATGAGCAGTTCTTC. Its translation: CASSEPGQGAYNEQFF.

The V call is TRBV5-4, the J call TRBJ2-7; D is perhaps TRBD2 (6 bases). The V end was cut by 1 base, the J end by 3 bases, with 14 bases between. This CDR3 contains 15 residues. The germline CDR1 and CDR2 sequences are SGHNT and YYREEE (reference sequence). The CDR3 here is CASSLSGGILYEQYF. CDR3 DNA: TGTGCCAGCAGCTTGAGTGGAGGGATCCTCTACGAGCAGTACTTC.

The chain has TRBV28 and TRBJ1-1, with a possible D match to TRBD1 (6 bases). Germline values: CDR1 MDHEN, CDR2 SYDVKM. The CDR3 extends over 14 amino acids. V was trimmed by 4 bases and J by 6 bases, leaving 15 bases between them. Here the CDR3 reads CASSSSTGRPEAFF. The CDR3 DNA sequence: TGTGCCAGCAGTTCCAGCACAGGGAGGCCTGAAGCTTTCTTT.

J is TRBJ1-2 and V is TRBV2; 8 bases agree with TRBD1. The CDR3 runs 14 residues. The ends lost 5 bases at V and 5 bases at J; junction bases unmatched: 7. Germline assignment: CDR1 SNHLY and CDR2 FYNNEI. Here the CDR3 reads CASSPGTGPYGYTF. CDR3 DNA sequence: TGTGCCAGCAGTCCTGGGACAGGCCCTTATGGCTACACCTTC.

In the case of this clone: Mismatch with germline at one junction end may stem from a read error. This chain connects TRBV30 to TRBJ1-4, with D possibly being TRBD1 (5 bases). Germline V gene lookup returns CDR1 GTSNPN and CDR2 SVGIG (reference sequence). The CDR3 consists of 14 residues. CDR3 loop: CTWSVGQGNEKLFF. The DNA for the CDR3 is TGTACCTGGAGTGTGGGGCAGGGTAATGAAAAACTGTTTTTT.

The rearrangement uses TRBV10-3 and TRBJ2-1, with TRBD2 matching 10 bases. V was clipped by 6 bases and J by 4 bases; unmatched bases: 3. The CDR3 spans 14 residues. Germline V gives CDR1 ENHRY, CDR2 SYGVKD. The CDR3 loop is CAISGTSEYNEQFF. DNA for the CDR3: TGTGCCATCAGCGGGACTAGCGAATACAATGAGCAGTTCTTC.

The V gene is TRBV28, the J gene TRBJ2-7; a possible D gene is TRBD1 (6 bases). V was clipped by 7 bases and J by 3 bases, with 13 bases between them. Germline CDR1 is MDHEN and CDR2 is SYDVKM. The CDR3 totals 13 residues. In nucleotides, the CDR3 is TGTGCCAGCATGGACAGTCCCAACTACGAGCAGTACTTC. Its protein product is CASMDSPNYEQYF.

This rearrangement joins TRBV9 to TRBJ2-1; no firm D call. Germline CDR1 is SGDLS and CDR2 is YYNGEE. CDR3 length: 18 residues. Trimming took 0 bases from V and 0 from J, leaving 16 bases between them. The CDR3 DNA reads TGTGCCAGCAGCGTAGGGTCAACAGCATGGGGCTCCTACAATGAGCAGTTCTTC. Amino acids: CASSVGSTAWGSYNEQFF.